These T cell receptor beta chains were read from a single sample in a study of blood T cell repertoires in COVID-19. The data were produced by immunoSEQ multiplex PCR, yet TCRdb's version contains in-frame clones alone and is incomplete. The sample lists 200,000 to 250,000 clones, approximately 85% occurring once. Material for sequencing was peripheral blood. These receptors originate from a man aged 50 to 60 who had recovered from COVID-19. The CDR3 runs from the conserved cysteine through the conserved F or W. A D gene is named only where the DNA matches it firmly. Expanded clones are given a class, and other clones once, few, many or no size at all.

j_gene,d_gene,abundance,v_gene,CDR3aa,CDR3nt
TRBJ2-3,NA,NA,TRBV5-4,CASSYGGARDTQYF,TGTGCCAGCAGTTACGGGGGTGCGAGAGATACGCAGTATTTT
TRBJ2-5,TRBD2,NA,TRBV2,CASSVGTSGRRLETQYF,TGTGCCAGCAGTGTAGGGACTAGCGGGAGGAGGTTAGAGACCCAGTACTTC
TRBJ2-5,NA,NA,TRBV24-1,CATSGASYQETQYF,TGTGCCACCAGTGGTGCCAGTTACCAAGAGACCCAGTACTTC
TRBJ1-6,NA,NA,TRBV6-5,CASTNSGGRISPLHF,TGTGCCAGCACCAACTCCGGGGGGAGAATTTCACCCCTCCACTTT
TRBJ2-1,TRBD2,NA,TRBV27,CASSPTSGTPAKQFF,TGTGCCAGCAGTCCGACTAGCGGGACCCCAGCAAAGCAGTTCTTC
TRBJ2-5,NA,NA,TRBV7-9,CASSRIGESQETQYF,TGTGCCAGCAGCCGGATCGGGGAATCCCAAGAGACCCAGTACTTC
TRBJ1-5,TRBD1,NA,TRBV28,CASSPPHQGAQPQHF,TGTGCCAGCAGTCCCCCCCATCAGGGGGCCCAGCCCCAGCATTTT
TRBJ1-5,NA,NA,TRBV5-1,CASSPEGHNQPQHF,TGCGCCAGCAGCCCTGAGGGTCACAATCAGCCCCAGCATTTT
TRBJ2-5,TRBD2,NA,TRBV7-7,CASSLGVAGNKETQYF,TGTGCCAGCAGCCTGGGGGTAGCGGGGAATAAAGAGACCCAGTACTTC
TRBJ2-7,NA,once,TRBV6-5,CASSYGGGGKGNEQYF,TGTGCCAGCAGTTACGGGGGAGGAGGTAAGGGTAACGAGCAGTACTTC
TRBJ2-1,TRBD2,NA,TRBV10-2,CASSEPSGWGNEQFF,TGCGCCAGCAGTGAACCTAGCGGTTGGGGAAATGAGCAGTTCTTC
TRBJ1-5,TRBD1,NA,TRBV27,CASSLLGRGDQPQHF,TGTGCCAGCAGTTTATTGGGCAGGGGGGACCAGCCCCAGCATTTT
TRBJ2-1,TRBD2,NA,TRBV5-1,CASIPTLAGANNEQFF,TGCGCCAGCATCCCAACCCTAGCGGGAGCGAACAATGAGCAGTTCTTC
TRBJ2-7,TRBD2,few,TRBV30,CAWTKEGGRAHEQYF,TGTGCCTGGACCAAGGAAGGCGGGAGGGCCCACGAGCAGTACTTC
TRBJ1-6,TRBD1,many,TRBV5-4,CASSVGQAPNSPLHF,TGTGCCAGCAGCGTGGGACAGGCCCCCAATTCACCCCTCCACTTT
TRBJ1-1,NA,NA,TRBV7-8,CASSLQGTPNTEAFF,TGTGCCAGCAGCCTGCAGGGGACGCCGAACACTGAAGCTTTCTTT
TRBJ1-1,TRBD1,once,TRBV18,CASSRGQGLNTEAFF,TGTGCCAGCTCACGTGGACAGGGGCTGAACACTGAAGCTTTCTTT
TRBJ2-7,TRBD1,NA,TRBV5-1,CASSLGTGYEQYF,TGCGCCAGCAGCTTAGGGACAGGCTACGAGCAGTACTTC
TRBJ1-2,TRBD1,NA,TRBV14,CASSRQGVGYTF,TGTGCCAGCAGCCGACAGGGGGTCGGCTACACCTTC
TRBJ2-1,TRBD2,NA,TRBV3-1/TRBV3-2,CASSLAGANVEQFF,TGTGCCAGCAGCCTAGCGGGAGCAAACGTTGAGCAGTTCTTC
TRBJ2-7,TRBD1,NA,TRBV13,CASSFRDRTYEQYF,TGTGCCAGCAGCTTCCGGGACAGGACCTACGAGCAGTACTTC
TRBJ2-1,NA,NA,TRBV19,CASSMPPEGISAFNEQFF,TGTGCCAGTAGTATGCCCCCAGAGGGAATATCCGCCTTCAATGAGCAGTTCTTC
TRBJ2-1,TRBD2,NA,TRBV5-1,CASSTSGSSYNEQFF,TGCGCCAGCAGCACCAGCGGGAGCTCCTACAATGAGCAGTTCTTC
TRBJ1-4,NA,NA,TRBV5-1,CASSSGGAGEKLFF,TGCGCCAGCAGCTCGGGGGGTGCGGGTGAAAAACTGTTTTTT
TRBJ1-4,TRBD1,NA,TRBV28,CASNHPGTGIEKLFF,TGTGCCAGCAACCACCCCGGGACAGGGATTGAAAAACTGTTTTTT
TRBJ2-2,TRBD2,NA,TRBV11-2,CASSLKVTSEAGELFF,TGTGCCAGCAGCTTAAAGGTCACTAGCGAAGCCGGGGAGCTGTTTTTT
TRBJ1-2,TRBD1,once,TRBV6-5,CASSLSRDRGGGYTF,TGTGCCAGCAGCCTAAGCCGGGACAGGGGTGGAGGCTACACCTTC
TRBJ2-3,NA,NA,TRBV11-2,CASSPRLDTDTQYF,TGTGCCAGCAGTCCAAGACTAGACACAGATACGCAGTATTTT
TRBJ1-1,NA,NA,TRBV7-6,CASSLLPISPTGTNTEAFF,TGTGCCAGCAGCTTATTGCCGATATCCCCGACAGGAACGAACACTGAAGCTTTCTTT
TRBJ1-1,TRBD1,NA,TRBV29-1,CSVSTGGITEAFF,TGCAGCGTCTCGACAGGGGGTATCACTGAAGCTTTCTTT
TRBJ2-1,TRBD1,NA,TRBV27,CASKQGNEQFF,TGTGCCAGTAAACAGGGGAATGAGCAGTTCTTC